Judged by abundance, the clone carrying this T cell receptor (beta chain) is medium-sized. Its antigen is still unknown. The repertoire came from unfractionated whole blood and reflected all unsorted peripheral T cells. CDR1 SGHRS and CDR2 YFSETQ come from the germline V gene. The CDR3 length is 14 residues. The trim removed 1 base at V and 7 bases at J, leaving 6 bases unmatched. The data stem from a study of HIV-infected patients and healthy controls. Findings of the study overall: No HLA typing of donors was done in this study. With just sixteen HIV-infected individuals processed, the findings' generality was considered strongly limited.

cDNA was made from roughly 470 ng RNA using alpha and beta constant primers. Separate chain-specific third strand synthesis with multiplexing indices produced the alpha and beta libraries. TCRdb recomputed calls from the 5' RACE reads with MiXCR, one row per CDR3 protein. The top ten clones hold 3% to 4.5% of a sample with about 24,000 distinct CDR3 sequences, under 9.5% of them seen once. The V gene is TRBV5-1, the J gene TRBJ1-2; 8 bases fit TRBD1. The sample comprised blood. The sequence was obtained from an adult in good health. In nucleotides, the CDR3 is TGCGCCAGCAGCTTGAGGACAGGGACTGCTGGCTACACCTTC. Protein: CASSLRTGTAGYTF.